A selection of T cell receptor beta chains follows, all from one sample in a study of shared clonotypes between healthy human individuals. Some clones are missing from TCRdb's copy, which holds only in-frame ones; the method was immunoSEQ multiplex PCR. This table has around 990,000 clones, approximately 80% appearing once. The sequenced sample consisted of memory CD4+ T cells from PBMCs. These receptor sequences come from a young man in good health. Some clones in this sample may be carry-over from other donors' samples. Both conserved end residues are part of each CDR3. Each record gives: V gene, J gene, D gene, clone size, CDR3 length, CDR3 DNA, CDR3 protein. A D gene is named only where the DNA matches it firmly. A row's size may be missing; if present it is once, few, many or a size class.

TRBV18	TRBJ2-4	-	-	14	TGTGCCAGCTCGGACCGGGACGGCAAAAACATTCAGTACTTC	CASSDRDGKNIQYF
TRBV10-1	TRBJ2-7	-	-	13	TGCGCCAGCAGTGAGCAGGGATGGCGCGAGCAGTACTTC	CASSEQGWREQYF
TRBV30	TRBJ2-2	-	-	13	TGTGCCTGCAGCCCAGGGCGCACCGGGGAGCTGTTTTTT	CACSPGRTGELFF
TRBV11-2	TRBJ2-7	-	-	14	TGTGCCAGCAGCTTGAACAGGGAGTCCTACGAGCAGTACTTC	CASSLNRESYEQYF
TRBV2	TRBJ2-7	TRBD2	-	16	TGTGCCAGCAGTGAAGGACCGCTAGCGGGAGGTTACGAGCAGTACTTC	CASSEGPLAGGYEQYF
TRBV2	TRBJ1-1	-	-	14	TGTGCCAGCAGTAAGGAAGGGGGGTACACTGAAGCTTTCTTT	CASSKEGGYTEAFF
TRBV6-5	TRBJ2-7	-	-	12	TGTGCCAGCAGCTCCCAGGGATACGAGCAGTACTTC	CASSSQGYEQYF
TRBV2	TRBJ1-2	TRBD1	-	12	TGTGCCACAGGACAGGGGGAGTATGGCTACACCTTC	CATGQGEYGYTF
TRBV5-1	TRBJ1-4	-	-	15	TGCGCCAGCAGCAACCCACAGGCGTCTAATGAAAAACTGTTTTTT	CASSNPQASNEKLFF
TRBV28	TRBJ1-1	TRBD1	-	14	TGTGCCAGCAGCCCAGGGACAGTGAACACTGAAGCTTTCTTT	CASSPGTVNTEAFF
TRBV21-1	TRBJ2-4	-	few	11	TGTGCCAGCAGCAGTGGGGGACTGCAGTACTTC	CASSSGGLQYF
TRBV18	TRBJ2-6	-	-	14	TGTGCCAGCCTACTAGACTCTGGGGCCAACGTCCTGACTTTC	CASLLDSGANVLTF
TRBV9	TRBJ2-5	TRBD2	-	15	TGTGCCAGCAGCGTAGGGTCTAGCGGGACGGAGACCCAGTACTTC	CASSVGSSGTETQYF